The 22 T cell receptor beta chains given below trace back to one sample, sequenced in a study of blood T cell repertoires in COVID-19. The method was immunoSEQ multiplex PCR; TCRdb's version includes in-frame clones alone and lacks a portion of them. The sample includes tens of thousands of clones, around 76% of them seen just once. Specimen: peripheral blood. The receptors come from a human donor in a cohort sampled during active COVID-19.

This chain connects TRBV2 to TRBJ2-2; 8 bases agree with TRBD2. Trimming at V came to 7 bases and at J to 3 bases, leaving 4 bases not matched to a gene. The V gene's germline CDR1 is SNHLY and CDR2 FYNNEI. The CDR3 extends over 14 amino acids. For the CDR3, the DNA is TGTGCCAGCAAGGCGGGGGGTTACACCGGGGAGCTGTTTTTT. Protein sequence: CASKAGGYTGELFF.

The chain uses TRBV7-8 and TRBJ1-3; TRBD1 is a possible D gene (6 bases). Trimming stripped 1 base from V and 3 bases from J, with 13 bases between. CDR3 length: 16 residues. Germline CDR1 is SGHVS and CDR2 is FQNEAQ. Here the CDR3 DNA reads TGTGCCAGCAGCTTAGAAGGGACACCAAATGGAAACACCATATATTTT. It encodes CASSLEGTPNGNTIYF. The complete variable domain, with remaining parts taken from reference TRBV7-8 and TRBJ1-3, reads GAGVSQSPRYKVAKRGQDVALRCDPISGHVSLFWYQQALGQGPEFLTYFQNEAQLDKSGLPSDRFFAERPEGSVSTLKIQRTQQEDSAVYLCASSLEGTPNGNTIYFGEGSWLTVV.

This clone was picked up many times. The rearrangement links TRBV19 to TRBJ1-6; D is possibly TRBD1 (5 bases). CDR3 length equals 16 residues. Germline V gene data show CDR1 as LNHDA and CDR2 as SQIVND (reference sequence). V lost 5 bases, J lost 5 bases, and 16 bases lay in between. This CDR3 reads CASSSLERGDNSPLHF. The CDR3 coding sequence is TGTGCCAGTAGTTCCCTGGAAAGGGGCGATAATTCACCCCTCCACTTT.

The CDR3 is CAIRSPGQGMSTDTQYF. In DNA form, the CDR3 reads TGTGCCATTCGAAGCCCGGGACAGGGGATGAGCACAGATACGCAGTATTTT. The V and J genes are TRBV10-3 and TRBJ2-3, with 10 bases lining up with TRBD1. There are 17 residues in the CDR3. CDR1 is ENHRY, CDR2 SYGVKD, per germline. V trimming: 9 bases; J trimming: 0 bases; junction bases outside the gene matches: 12.

The chain carries TRBV4-1 and TRBJ2-3, with 9 positions matching TRBD1. CDR3 length equals 17 residues. The germline gives CDR1 MGHRA, CDR2 YSYEKL. V shed 4 bases and J 1 base; nucleotides not matched to a gene: 9. CDR3 loop: CASSPTPTGGGTDTQYF. The CDR3 nucleotides read TGCGCCAGCAGCCCGACCCCAACAGGGGGCGGCACAGATACGCAGTATTTT.

CDR3: CARDTVLNQPQHF. CDR3 nucleotides: TGTGCCAGAGACACCGTCCTTAATCAGCCCCAGCATTTT. The chain couples TRBV19 to TRBJ1-5; D call uncertain. The V gene lost 9 bases and the J gene lost 4 bases, with 13 bases spanning the gap. Germline CDR1 reads LNHDA; CDR2 reads SQIVND (reference sequence). The CDR3 covers 13 residues.

The V call is TRBV2, the J call TRBJ2-6; 12 bases line up with TRBD2. Germline V gene lookup returns CDR1 SNHLY and CDR2 FYNNEI. The CDR3 is 20 residues long. With 4 bases clipped from V and 3 bases from J, the junction kept 13 bases outside the gene matches. The CDR3 DNA is TGTGCCAGCAGTGTATGGCTAGCGGGAGGGCCTGGGGGTGGGGCCAACGTCCTGACTTTC. Translating gives CASSVWLAGGPGGGANVLTF.

J is TRBJ2-5 and V is TRBV12-5, with TRBD2 matching 12 bases. Trimming removed 5 bases from V and 4 bases from J; junction bases left unmatched: 8. Germline values: CDR1 LGHNT, CDR2 FRNRAP. CDR3 size: 16 residues. DNA of the CDR3: TGTGCTAGTGGTCTTTCTAGCGGGGGGGCCGGAGAGACCCAGTACTTC. Amino acids: CASGLSSGGAGETQYF.

The genes are TRBV7-9 and TRBJ2-7, with D perhaps matching TRBD1 (6 bases). V was trimmed by 2 bases and J by 5 bases, leaving 13 bases between them. This CDR3 has 14 amino acids. Germline CDR1 SEHNR, CDR2 FQNEAQ (reference sequence). The CDR3 spells CASSLSYRVDEQYF. CDR3 bases: TGTGCCAGCAGCTTAAGTTACAGGGTCGACGAGCAGTACTTC.

The chain carries TRBV14 and TRBJ2-1; no reliable D call. This CDR3 has 14 amino acids. Between the trimmed V and J ends, which lost 3 bases and 8 bases, there was a span of 14 bases. Germline CDR1 reads SGHDN; CDR2 reads FVKESK. The CDR3 region has the DNA TGTGCCAGCAGCCACGTTCTCCGTCTTGATGAGCAGTTCTTC. It is translated as CASSHVLRLDEQFF.

This chain links TRBV3-1 (or the pseudogene TRBV3-2) with TRBJ2-1; TRBD2 matches 8 bases. This CDR3 has 15 residues. Germline values: CDR1 LGHDT, CDR2 YNNKEL (reference sequence). The junction had 7 bases not matched to a gene; V was cut back by 6 bases and J by 3 bases. CDR3 sequence (DNA): TGTGCCAGCAGTCGAACTAGCGGAATCTACAATGAGCAGTTCTTC. Translating it yields CASSRTSGIYNEQFF.

The chain combines TRBV28 with TRBJ2-1; D is perhaps TRBD1 (6 bases). This CDR3 is 15 amino acids long. Trimming removed 1 base from V and 2 bases from J, with 9 bases in between. Germline CDR1 reads MDHEN; CDR2 reads SYDVKM. The CDR3 nucleotides are TGTGCCAGCAGTTTATATCGGACAGCCTACAATGAGCAGTTCTTC. Its protein is CASSLYRTAYNEQFF.

The CDR3 bases are TGTGCCAGCAGCTACACTCCGGGACAGGGGAATGAAAAACTGTTTTTT. Its translation is CASSYTPGQGNEKLFF. This chain joins TRBV28 and TRBJ1-4, with 10 bases fitting TRBD1. The CDR3 contains 16 residues. Losses at the gene ends were 6 bases for V and 5 bases for J; bases not matched to a gene: 9. Germline values: CDR1 MDHEN, CDR2 SYDVKM.

This clone was seen ten or more times. This chain uses TRBV7-2 with TRBJ2-2; tentatively, D is TRBD1 (6 bases). The CDR3 length is 14 residues. Deletions cut 5 bases from V and 7 bases from J, with 14 bases between. The V gene's germline CDR1 is SGHTA and CDR2 FQGNSA. CDR3 coding DNA: TGTGCCAGCAGCCACAACAGGGAATACGGGGAGCTGTTTTTT. It is translated as CASSHNREYGELFF.

This clone has more than one count but fewer than ten. This chain uses TRBV5-6 with TRBJ2-3; 7 positions agree with TRBD1. The CDR3 totals 16 residues. V trimming: 3 bases; J trimming: 3 bases; junction bases outside the gene matches: 10. The germline V gene has CDR1 SGHDT and CDR2 YYEEEE. The CDR3 region has the DNA TGTGCCAGCAGCTCCCCAACAGGGGTTTATACAGATACGCAGTATTTT. Encoded protein: CASSSPTGVYTDTQYF.

This sequence joins TRBV7-9 and TRBJ2-5, with 7 nucleotides matching TRBD2. CDR1 is SEHNR and CDR2 is FQNEAQ in the germline V gene (reference sequence). This CDR3 region has 18 residues. V dropped 5 bases and J dropped 4; count of bases not matched to a gene: 19. The CDR3 region has the DNA TGTGCCAGCAGCCCCACCTTGACTAGCTCCAGAGGTATAGAGACCCAGTACTTC. This sequence encodes CASSPTLTSSRGIETQYF.

The chain carries TRBV15 and TRBJ1-5; D not certain. Trimming took off 1 base at V and 6 bases at J, with 10 bases between the two ends. The CDR3 is made up of 14 amino acids. CDR1 and CDR2 from the germline V gene are LNHNV and YYDKDF (reference sequence). The CDR3 sequence is CATSRVDRGQPQHF. For the CDR3, the DNA is TGTGCCACCAGCAGAGTGGATCGAGGTCAGCCCCAGCATTTT.

This clone was detected ten times or more. The chain is built from TRBV27 and TRBJ2-7, with TRBD1 as a possible D gene (6 bases). Germline CDR1 reads MNHEY; CDR2 reads SMNVEV (reference sequence). This CDR3 has 14 residues. V lost 3 bases and J lost 4, with 13 bases in between. CDR3 in DNA: TGTGCCAGCAGTTTCTGGCAGGGGAATTACGAGCAGTACTTC. As protein: CASSFWQGNYEQYF.

The rearrangement uses TRBV9 and TRBJ2-1, with D unclear. CDR3 length: 12 residues. The V gene's germline CDR1 is SGDLS and CDR2 YYNGEE. V was trimmed by 0 bases and J by 9 bases, leaving 7 bases between them. The CDR3 sequence: CASSVVVGEQFF. Here the CDR3 DNA reads TGTGCCAGCAGCGTAGTAGTTGGTGAGCAGTTCTTC.

This sequence joins TRBV7-9 and TRBJ2-7; perhaps TRBD1 as D (6 bases). The CDR3 has 15 amino acids. With 5 bases removed from V and 6 bases from J, the gap between germline ends came to 20 bases. Germline lookup yields CDR1 SEHNR and CDR2 FQNEAQ (reference sequence). The CDR3 sequence is CASSQGPGRKVEQYF. CDR3 sequence (DNA): TGTGCCAGCAGCCAGGGGCCGGGACGGAAGGTCGAGCAGTACTTC.

This rearrangement joins TRBV24-1 to TRBJ1-5; no reliable D call. The CDR3 length is 16 residues. Germline lookup yields CDR1 KGHDR and CDR2 SFDVKD. Trimming shortened V by 9 bases and J by 3 bases, and 20 bases separated the two germline ends. CDR3 region: CATPTNYSIVNQPQHF. CDR3 DNA: TGTGCCACCCCTACTAATTACTCTATAGTCAATCAGCCCCAGCATTTT.

This sequence joins TRBV13 and TRBJ1-2; D might be TRBD1 (5 bases). Trimming took off 0 bases at V and 5 bases at J, with 10 bases between the two ends. CDR3 length: 14 amino acids. Germline lookup yields CDR1 PRHDT and CDR2 FYEKMQ (reference sequence). For the CDR3, the DNA is TGTGCCAGCAGCTTAGGTTACCAGGGATATGGCTACACCTTC. Translating gives CASSLGYQGYGYTF.